This section outlines one T cell receptor (beta chain) sequence together with its context. Its antigen remains unknown. Method: immunoSEQ multiplex PCR; TCRdb's copy keeps in-frame clones and lacks some. Of 100,000 to 150,000 clones listed, 92% are singletons. The sample is drawn from a study of T cell responses to AZD1222 COVID-19 vaccine. On the study more broadly: Second-dose timings of about 4 or about 12 weeks were pooled. Study-wide results and caveats: Breadth and depth of Spike-specific TCRs rose after two AZD1222 doses. Reportedly, close to half of spike-specific TCRs are directed against unmutated variant regions.

The trim removed 4 bases at V and 5 bases at J, leaving 8 bases unmatched. The germline V gene encodes CDR1 LGHDT and CDR2 YNNKEL (reference sequence). The length of the CDR3 is 14 residues. This sample comprised peripheral blood, obtained on day 0 of AZD1222 vaccination. This TCR derives from an adult in good health. The rearrangement uses TRBV3-1 (or the pseudogene TRBV3-2) and TRBJ2-7; 7 bases align to TRBD2. CDR3 in DNA: TGTGCCAGCAGCCTAACTAGCGCGCGCCACGAGCAGTACTTC. Protein: CASSLTSARHEQYF.